This T cell receptor (beta chain) is drawn from a study of shared clonotypes between healthy human individuals. Libraries were prepared by immunoSEQ multiplex PCR; TCRdb keeps only in-frame clonotypes and omits some of them. The sample consists of approximately 740,000 clones, around 72% of them appearing once. CDR3 size: 13 residues. V shed 3 bases and J shed 3 bases, with 9 bases lying between them. Germline V lookup: CDR1 SEHNR, CDR2 FQNEAQ (reference sequence). Sequencing was performed on memory CD4+ T cells sorted from blood. Subset in this sample: CD45RA-negative fraction. This clonotype was obtained from a woman aged 25 to 39 in good health. This sequence joins TRBV7-9 and TRBJ2-7; D may be TRBD2 (5 bases). CDR3 loop: CASSFSASYEQYF. The CDR3 nucleotides read TGTGCCAGCAGCTTTAGCGCCAGCTACGAGCAGTACTTC.